This T cell receptor (beta chain) was sequenced during a study of cytomegalovirus exposure and HLA in healthy donors. Study-level information: According to later analysis, the same platform produced the roughly 130 validation and about 700 first-cohort repertoires.

CDR1 and CDR2 (germline): GTSNPN, SVGIG (reference sequence). CDR3 length equals 12 residues. J was trimmed by 7 bases and V by 3 bases; bases with no gene match: 5. Here immunoSEQ multiplex PCR was the method, and the copy in TCRdb shows in-frame clones only, minus some. The sample lists about 250,000 clones, less than 90% seen once, with around 12% in the top ten. Comment on this clone: The antigen remains unidentified.

Whole-study findings and limits: Some TCR beta chains (about 170 of them) were listed as cytomegalovirus-associated. Cytomegalovirus status, reportedly, was diagnosed with high specificity and sensitivity by the classifier.

The material sequenced was PBMCs. The rearrangement joins TRBV30 to TRBJ1-2; 7 nucleotides line up with TRBD1. The sequence came from a man between 18 and 29 years old in good health and CMV-seropositive. The CDR3 coding sequence is TGTGCCTGGAGCCTTCAGGGGGGTGGCTACACCTTC. This sequence encodes CAWSLQGGGYTF.